This record covers a single TCR beta chain. Its target is not known. Germline CDR1 and CDR2: SGHNT and YYREEE (reference sequence). V shed 4 bases, J shed 0 bases, and the junction held 11 bases outside the gene matches. This CDR3 is built from 18 residues. The data originate from a study of graft-versus-host responses after intestinal transplantation. Study details: Anti-thymocyte globulin was used for induction in all recipients, who then took tacrolimus and steroids for 3 to 4 years.

Profiling relied on immunoSEQ multiplex PCR, and the TCRdb table lists in-frame clones only, not all of them. The repertoire consists of over 85,000 clones, with around 95% occurring once and the leading ten covering 0.4% to 0.55%. The study's findings and limits: Peak circulating GvH clone levels tracked with early post-transplant HvG declines. Detection of GvH clones occurred in recipient marrow, and some had their first appearance in ileum or blood.

This TCR was sampled from a human donor who received an intestinal transplant. This specimen was unstimulated CD8+ T cells sorted from spleen or lymph node cells, taken before intestinal transplant. This sequence joins TRBV5-4 and TRBJ2-7; 12 bases line up with TRBD2. DNA of the CDR3: TGTGCCAGCAGCACCGAAACTAGCGGGAGGTCCTGCTCCTACGAGCAGTACTTC. This encodes CASSTETSGRSCSYEQYF.